This T cell receptor (beta chain) was recovered during a study of human T cells and chemical hapten exposure. Study-level information: Patients, chiefly female, had alopecia areata, totalis or universalis. TCR yields per sample varied, mainly owing to small pooled library volume differences.

Described time point: patch test 1, 2 weeks after DPC sensitization. The treatment is: therapeutic diphenylcyclopropenone sensitization with weekly scalp DPC. Per the authors' pipeline: Sampled TCR counts reached a median of roughly 90,000 per sample, with values ranging from about 23,224 to 700,000. TCRdb processed the RACE reads anew with MiXCR; each CDR3 protein has one entry. The V and J calls reflect TCRdb's pipeline rather than the authors' work. The sample has 350,000 or so distinct CDR3 sequences; under 8% are singletons. A few counts support this clonotype. Its specificity is not known. Study-wide findings and caveats: Expanded TCRs created a significantly greater count of big CDR3 similarity clusters than controls did.

CDR1 is LGHNA and CDR2 is YSLEER in the germline V gene. V lost 1 base to trimming and J lost 5 bases, with 14 bases between them. This CDR3 comprises 15 residues. J is TRBJ1-2 and V is TRBV4-3; a possible D gene is TRBD1 (6 bases). Source: whole blood, taken in connection with sensitization to the hapten diphenylcyclopropenone (DPC). This clonotype was sampled from a woman under 30 with alopecia areata. Some clones in this sample may be carry-over from other donors' samples. CDR3 DNA sequence: TGCGCCAGCAGCCAAGCTAGGGGGATTCGGTATGGCTACACCTTC. Encoded protein: CASSQARGIRYGYTF.